This is a list of T cell receptor beta chains from one sample in a study of cytomegalovirus exposure and HLA in healthy donors. The protocol was immunoSEQ multiplex PCR, while the TCRdb copy is restricted to in-frame clones and leaves out a portion. There are about 140,000 clones in the sample; 79% occur only once, and about 0.91% lies in the top ten. Sequenced input: PBMCs. These receptors all come from a man between 18 and 35 years old in good health and CMV-seronegative. Each CDR3 is given with its conserved first and last residue. Each record gives: clone size, J gene, D gene, V gene, CDR3 DNA, CDR3 protein. The D gene is left open where the match is weak. Where a row states a size, it is once, few, many or the class of an expanded clone; other rows omit it.

abundance: .; j_gene: TRBJ1-2; d_gene: TRBD1; v_gene: TRBV5-4; CDR3nt: TGTGCCAGCAGCAAGGGACAGGGAAGAGAGGACTATGGCTACACCTTC; CDR3aa: CASSKGQGREDYGYTF
abundance: .; j_gene: TRBJ1-1; d_gene: TRBD1; v_gene: TRBV18; CDR3nt: TGTGCCAGCTCAGGCTGGGACAGGGGCACTGAAGCTTTCTTT; CDR3aa: CASSGWDRGTEAFF
abundance: few; j_gene: TRBJ1-1; d_gene: .; v_gene: TRBV7-9; CDR3nt: TGTGCCAGCAGCTTCCCCACCAGCGAGAACACTGAAGCTTTCTTT; CDR3aa: CASSFPTSENTEAFF
abundance: few; j_gene: TRBJ1-1; d_gene: TRBD1; v_gene: TRBV12-5; CDR3nt: TGTGCTAGTGGACGGGACAGGTCTCCCGCTTTCTTT; CDR3aa: CASGRDRSPAFF
abundance: .; j_gene: TRBJ2-1; d_gene: TRBD2; v_gene: TRBV10-2; CDR3nt: TGCGCCAGCAGTGATTCCAGGAACCCGGGGGGCTCCTACAATGAGCAGTTCTTC; CDR3aa: CASSDSRNPGGSYNEQFF
abundance: .; j_gene: TRBJ2-1; d_gene: .; v_gene: TRBV4-2; CDR3nt: TGTGCCAGCAGCCAAGCGGTGGAGTCCTACAATGAGCAGTTCTTC; CDR3aa: CASSQAVESYNEQFF
abundance: .; j_gene: TRBJ1-1; d_gene: TRBD1; v_gene: TRBV7-8; CDR3nt: TGTGCCAGCAGCTTGCCGACAGGGCCGAACACTGAAGCTTTCTTT; CDR3aa: CASSLPTGPNTEAFF
abundance: .; j_gene: TRBJ2-1; d_gene: .; v_gene: TRBV5-1; CDR3nt: TGCGCCAGCAGCAAGGGGGGGAGCAATGAGCAGTTCTTC; CDR3aa: CASSKGGSNEQFF
abundance: .; j_gene: TRBJ1-2; d_gene: TRBD1; v_gene: TRBV7-2; CDR3nt: TGTGCCAGCAGCTGGGGGACAGGGGATTTCTCCACCTTC; CDR3aa: CASSWGTGDFSTF
abundance: .; j_gene: TRBJ2-7; d_gene: TRBD2; v_gene: TRBV9; CDR3nt: TGTGCCAGCAGCTCCCGGGGGGAAACCTACGAGCAGTACTTC; CDR3aa: CASSSRGETYEQYF
abundance: .; j_gene: TRBJ2-7; d_gene: .; v_gene: TRBV5-1; CDR3nt: TGCGCCAGCAGCTTAACGGCAGTCCCCGACACTCCCTACGAGCAGTACTTC; CDR3aa: CASSLTAVPDTPYEQYF
abundance: .; j_gene: TRBJ2-3; d_gene: .; v_gene: TRBV9; CDR3nt: TGTGCCAGCAGCCCGAATTGGGCAGGTCTTGGGGATACGCAGTATTTT; CDR3aa: CASSPNWAGLGDTQYF
abundance: .; j_gene: TRBJ1-4; d_gene: TRBD1; v_gene: TRBV30; CDR3nt: TGTGCCTGGAGTTCACAGGGGATGAATGAAAAACTGTTTTTT; CDR3aa: CAWSSQGMNEKLFF
abundance: .; j_gene: TRBJ1-1; d_gene: .; v_gene: TRBV5-4; CDR3nt: TGTGCCAGCAGCTCTTCCGGGGTTCTCCGAGAAGCTTTCTTT; CDR3aa: CASSSSGVLREAFF
abundance: few; j_gene: TRBJ1-6; d_gene: TRBD1; v_gene: TRBV19; CDR3nt: TGTGCCAGTAGTATAGTGGCCAGGGGGCATTCACCCCTCCACTTT; CDR3aa: CASSIVARGHSPLHF
abundance: .; j_gene: TRBJ2-5; d_gene: .; v_gene: TRBV5-1; CDR3nt: TGCGCCAGCAGCTTGGCCGGCAGGGTGGAGACCCAGTACTTC; CDR3aa: CASSLAGRVETQYF
abundance: .; j_gene: TRBJ2-7; d_gene: .; v_gene: TRBV11-3; CDR3nt: TGTGCCAGCAGCGTTAGGGGAGGCTACGAGCAGTACTTC; CDR3aa: CASSVRGGYEQYF
abundance: .; j_gene: TRBJ1-4; d_gene: .; v_gene: TRBV4-1; CDR3nt: TGCGCCAGCAGCCAAGATCCTAGAGAAAAACTGTTTTTT; CDR3aa: CASSQDPREKLFF
abundance: .; j_gene: TRBJ1-2; d_gene: TRBD1; v_gene: TRBV27; CDR3nt: TGTGCCAGCAGTAGGACAGGGGACTACTATGGCTACACCTTC; CDR3aa: CASSRTGDYYGYTF
abundance: .; j_gene: TRBJ1-6; d_gene: .; v_gene: TRBV28; CDR3nt: TGTGCCACCTTTCGGTCCCTTAATTCACCCCTCCACTTT; CDR3aa: CATFRSLNSPLHF
abundance: .; j_gene: TRBJ2-7; d_gene: .; v_gene: TRBV30; CDR3nt: TGTGCCTGGAGTGGGGGACTTACCTACGAGCAGTACTTC; CDR3aa: CAWSGGLTYEQYF
abundance: .; j_gene: TRBJ2-7; d_gene: TRBD1; v_gene: TRBV4-3; CDR3nt: TGCGCCAGCAGCCAAGATGCGGGGACAGGGGGCTACGAGCAGTACTTC; CDR3aa: CASSQDAGTGGYEQYF
abundance: few; j_gene: TRBJ2-6; d_gene: .; v_gene: TRBV5-1; CDR3nt: TGCGCCAGCAGCCCAACAGACTCTGGGGCCAACGTCCTGACTTTC; CDR3aa: CASSPTDSGANVLTF
abundance: .; j_gene: TRBJ2-3; d_gene: .; v_gene: TRBV25-1; CDR3nt: TGTGCCAGCAGCTTGAGAGCGGTCGGAGATACGCAGTATTTT; CDR3aa: CASSLRAVGDTQYF
abundance: .; j_gene: TRBJ2-7; d_gene: .; v_gene: TRBV7-6; CDR3nt: TGTGCCAGCAGCTTAGCGGTGGGGCGAGACGACGAGCAGTACTTC; CDR3aa: CASSLAVGRDDEQYF
abundance: .; j_gene: TRBJ1-1; d_gene: .; v_gene: TRBV2; CDR3nt: TGTGCCAGCAGTGTAAGCAGGGCTGAAGCTTTCTTT; CDR3aa: CASSVSRAEAFF
abundance: few; j_gene: TRBJ2-2; d_gene: .; v_gene: TRBV5-1; CDR3nt: TGCGCCAGCAGCTCCACCTATCCTTGGACTACGAACACCGGGGAGCTGTTTTTT; CDR3aa: CASSSTYPWTTNTGELFF
abundance: .; j_gene: TRBJ2-6; d_gene: TRBD1; v_gene: TRBV5-4; CDR3nt: TGTGCCAGCAGCTTATCAGAGGACAGGGGTAGACTCTGGGCCAACGTCCTGACTTTC; CDR3aa: CASSLSEDRGRLWANVLTF
abundance: few; j_gene: TRBJ1-1; d_gene: .; v_gene: TRBV5-1; CDR3nt: TGCGCCAGCTTTTCGGAGGGCGGAAGAACTGAAGCTTTCTTT; CDR3aa: CASFSEGGRTEAFF
abundance: .; j_gene: TRBJ2-5; d_gene: TRBD2; v_gene: TRBV2; CDR3nt: TGTGCCAGCAGTGAAGCCGGGGGGGTGGAGACCCAGTACTTC; CDR3aa: CASSEAGGVETQYF
abundance: once; j_gene: TRBJ2-7; d_gene: .; v_gene: TRBV11-2; CDR3nt: TGTGCCAGCAGCTTAGTATATGACTTCGACGAGCAGTACTTC; CDR3aa: CASSLVYDFDEQYF
abundance: once; j_gene: TRBJ1-6; d_gene: .; v_gene: TRBV9; CDR3nt: TGTGCCAGCAGCGCGCTCTTGGGCGGGTCACCCCTCCACTTT; CDR3aa: CASSALLGGSPLHF
abundance: .; j_gene: TRBJ2-1; d_gene: .; v_gene: TRBV7-2; CDR3nt: TGTGCCAGCAGCCGTGGGAGCGGGCCCTACAATGAGCAGTTCTTC; CDR3aa: CASSRGSGPYNEQFF
abundance: .; j_gene: TRBJ2-7; d_gene: .; v_gene: TRBV2; CDR3nt: TGTGCCAGCAGTGTTCCCTCCCCCTACGAGCAGTACTTC; CDR3aa: CASSVPSPYEQYF
abundance: .; j_gene: TRBJ1-2; d_gene: .; v_gene: TRBV7-9; CDR3nt: TGTGCCAGCAGCTTAGATTTGACAGTTAACTATGGCTACACCTTC; CDR3aa: CASSLDLTVNYGYTF
abundance: .; j_gene: TRBJ2-5; d_gene: .; v_gene: TRBV27; CDR3nt: TGTGCCAGCGGAGAGACAGGCAGACGCTCGCTGGCCCAGTACTTC; CDR3aa: CASGETGRRSLAQYF
abundance: once; j_gene: TRBJ2-1; d_gene: TRBD1; v_gene: TRBV5-1; CDR3nt: TGCGCCAGCAGCTTGGGACAGGGCTTTTATGAGCAGTTCTTC; CDR3aa: CASSLGQGFYEQFF